This T cell receptor beta chain was captured by sequencing in a study of shared clonotypes between healthy human individuals. The wider study: Per donor, three plates held CD4 naive cells, three held CD4 memory, two held CD8 naive and one held CD8 memory.

Participating donors were healthy, HIV-negative adults free of recent acute infections or vaccinations. Germline V CDR1 and CDR2: LGHNA, YSLEER. V was cut by 0 bases and J by 4 bases, with 7 bases left in between. The CDR3 is 14 amino acids. Sequenced by immunoSEQ multiplex PCR; TCRdb stores in-frame clones only, minus some. The table records around 940,000 clones, around three quarters of them present only once. Note on this clone: Antigen: not known.

Notes on the study in general: Estimated richness values were generally larger in naive subsets than in memory subsets.

This clonotype originated in a man aged 18 to 29 in good health. Sequencing input: memory CD4+ T cells sorted from blood. Subset denoted: CD45RA-negative fraction. The chain recombines TRBV4-3 with TRBJ1-5, with D hard to call. CDR3 DNA sequence: TGCGCCAGCAGCCAAGAACCCTTTAATCAGCCCCAGCATTTT. It is translated as CASSQEPFNQPQHF.